The clone carrying this TCR beta chain came up a few times. The antigen remains undetermined. The data stem from a study of cytomegalovirus exposure and HLA in healthy donors. Overall study findings and caveats: Cytomegalovirus status was reportedly diagnosed by the classifier with high sensitivity and specificity. Data from an earlier analysis indicated that most TCR beta V segments were productive either about 87% or about 30% of the time.

This PCR relied on a set of 60 Vbeta primers and 13 Jbeta primers. The data were produced by immunoSEQ multiplex PCR, yet TCRdb's version contains in-frame clones alone and is incomplete. This table holds roughly 120,000 clones, roughly four fifths found once. Germline assignment: CDR1 SGHRS and CDR2 YFSETQ. The CDR3 spans 14 residues. The ends lost 4 bases at V and 5 bases at J; junction bases unmatched: 7. This sequence originates from a man aged 50 to 59 in good health and CMV-seronegative. The V and J genes are TRBV5-1 and TRBJ2-7, with 9 bases fitting TRBD1. Material for sequencing was PBMCs. This chain's CDR3 is CASSAGQGTHEQYF. For the CDR3, the DNA is TGCGCCAGCAGCGCGGGACAGGGAACCCACGAGCAGTACTTC.